Below, one T cell receptor beta chain is given with its context. The sample originates from a study of blood T cell repertoires in COVID-19. For the study at large: Collection of acute and convalescent COVID-19 samples took place in the United States, Italy and Spain. The analysed material was cDNA or gDNA that came from T cells, B-cell-depleted T cells, or PBMCs.

In the study's own analysis: By means of reference gene primer amplification, nucleated cell counts were estimated. Measured with immunoSEQ multiplex PCR; TCRdb has only the in-frame clones, and not every one. The DNA gave D and trimming, while V, J and clone size come from that table. In the table there are roughly 570,000 clones, 85% to 90% of which are singletons. The CDR3 consists of 11 residues. J lost 10 bases, V lost 4 bases, and 0 bases had no gene match. Germline V CDR1 and CDR2: LNHDA, SQIVND (reference sequence). This TCR was sampled from a woman between 45 and 60 years old with COVID-19, enrolled during active disease. Material for sequencing was peripheral blood. This chain uses TRBV19 with TRBJ2-1, with 8 bases lining up with TRBD1. CDR3 sequence: CASSRDREQFF. CDR3 bases: TGTGCCAGTAGTAGGGACAGGGAGCAGTTCTTC.